A selection of T cell receptor beta chains follows, all from one sample in a study of T cells in Graves' hyperthyroidism and ophthalmopathy. TCRdb analysed the multiplex PCR reads with MiXCR anew, one entry per CDR3 protein. The repertoire holds under 450,000 distinct CDR3 sequences, with approximately 18% as singletons. The source material was blood. These TCRs come from a woman in her thirties with Graves' hyperthyroidism that later progressed to Graves' ophthalmopathy. Each CDR3 is given with its conserved first and last residue. Fields, in order: J gene, V gene, clone size, D gene, CDR3 DNA, CDR3 protein. A D gene is named only where the DNA matches it firmly. Rows give clone size only sometimes, using once, few, many, or a class for an expanded clone.

J: TRBJ1-2
V: TRBV4-1
size: .
D: .
DNA: TGCGCCAGCAGCCCTACTGGACAGAGCAACTATGGCTACACCTTC
CDR3: CASSPTGQSNYGYTF

J: TRBJ1-1
V: TRBV6-1
size: many
D: TRBD1
DNA: TGTGCCAGCATCGCAGGACAGGGGGATGGAACTGAAGCTTTCTTT
CDR3: CASIAGQGDGTEAFF

J: TRBJ2-1
V: TRBV11-2
size: few
D: TRBD2
DNA: TGTGCCAGCAGCTTAGATATTGGACTAGATATCAATGAGCAGTTCTTC
CDR3: CASSLDIGLDINEQFF

J: TRBJ1-1
V: TRBV9
size: many
D: .
DNA: TGTGCCAGCAGCGTAGGTGGGACAAACACTGAAGCTTTCTTT
CDR3: CASSVGGTNTEAFF

J: TRBJ2-7
V: TRBV7-9
size: once
D: TRBD1
DNA: TGTGCCAGCAGCACCGAGTTTCGGACAGGGACGGACGAGCAGTACTTC
CDR3: CASSTEFRTGTDEQYF

J: TRBJ2-6
V: TRBV20-1
size: many
D: .
DNA: TGCAGTGCTAGACGTGGGGCCAACGTCCTGACTTTC
CDR3: CSARRGANVLTF

J: TRBJ2-7
V: TRBV20-1
size: few
D: TRBD2
DNA: TGCAGTGCTAGTCCGGGAGGGCCTTTCGAGCAGTACTTC
CDR3: CSASPGGPFEQYF

J: TRBJ1-1
V: TRBV5-1
size: many
D: .
DNA: TGCGCCAGCAGCTTGGTGCGTGAAAACACTGAAGCTTTCTTT
CDR3: CASSLVRENTEAFF

J: TRBJ1-5
V: TRBV27
size: many
D: .
DNA: TGTGCCAGCAGTTTATATCTGGGAGCTGGGGAGCCCCAGCATTTT
CDR3: CASSLYLGAGEPQHF

J: TRBJ2-7
V: TRBV27
size: .
D: .
DNA: TGTGCCACCGCCATAGGACAGACCTACGAGCAGTACTTC
CDR3: CATAIGQTYEQYF

J: TRBJ2-7
V: TRBV6-1
size: .
D: .
DNA: TGTGCCAGCACCTCGCAAATCGTTCGGGGCGAGCAGTACTTC
CDR3: CASTSQIVRGEQYF

J: TRBJ2-1
V: TRBV20-1
size: many
D: .
DNA: TGCAGTGCTTGTGACAGGCGAGTTTCCTACAATGAGCAGTTCTTC
CDR3: CSACDRRVSYNEQFF

J: TRBJ2-1
V: TRBV11-2
size: few
D: TRBD2
DNA: TGTGCCAGCAGCTTAGATGGTAGCGGGGAATACAATGAGCAGTTCTTC
CDR3: CASSLDGSGEYNEQFF

J: TRBJ1-2
V: TRBV10-3
size: .
D: .
DNA: TGTGCCATCAGTGAGTCGCAAACTTCCCGGGGCTTCTATGGCTACACCTTC
CDR3: CAISESQTSRGFYGYTF

J: TRBJ2-3
V: TRBV7-9
size: many
D: .
DNA: TGTGCCAGCAGCTTAGAACCCGCCACAGATACGCAGTATTTT
CDR3: CASSLEPATDTQYF

J: TRBJ1-2
V: TRBV5-4
size: .
D: TRBD1
DNA: TGTGCCAGCAGCCCCGGACAGGGATTAAACTATGGCTACACCTTC
CDR3: CASSPGQGLNYGYTF

J: TRBJ1-6
V: TRBV6-6
size: once
D: .
DNA: TGTGCCAGCAGTTACTCGTCCCCGAATTCACCCCTCCACTTT
CDR3: CASSYSSPNSPLHF

J: TRBJ2-7
V: TRBV12-3/TRBV12-4
size: many
D: TRBD2
DNA: TGTGCCAGCAGCCAAGGGGGACTAGCGGGAGCTTTGGGCGAGCAGTACTTC
CDR3: CASSQGGLAGALGEQYF

J: TRBJ1-2
V: TRBV18
size: few
D: .
DNA: TGTGCCAGCTCACCGGACGCTGCCAGCTATGGCTACACCTTC
CDR3: CASSPDAASYGYTF

J: TRBJ2-1
V: TRBV12-3/TRBV12-4
size: many
D: TRBD2
DNA: TGTGCCAGCAGTTCTGCCGGGACTAGCGGGAGGGTGCAGTTCTTC
CDR3: CASSSAGTSGRVQFF

J: TRBJ2-2
V: TRBV28
size: many
D: .
DNA: TGTGCCAGCAGTTTGAGGGGCGACACCGGGGAGCTGTTTTTT
CDR3: CASSLRGDTGELFF

J: TRBJ1-6
V: TRBV20-1
size: many
D: TRBD1
DNA: TGCAGTGCTACGGACAGGTTAACTTATAATTCACCCCTCCACTTT
CDR3: CSATDRLTYNSPLHF

J: TRBJ1-2
V: TRBV7-8
size: many
D: .
DNA: TGTGCCAGCAGCGACCAGGGGTATAACTATGGCTACACCTTC
CDR3: CASSDQGYNYGYTF

J: TRBJ1-1
V: TRBV29-1
size: few
D: .
DNA: TGCAGCGTTCAACAGGGGAACACTGAAGCTTTCTTT
CDR3: CSVQQGNTEAFF

J: TRBJ2-1
V: TRBV5-1
size: many
D: TRBD2
DNA: TGCGCCAGCAGCTTGGGACTAGCGGGCTCGAATGAGCAGTTCTTC
CDR3: CASSLGLAGSNEQFF

J: TRBJ2-5
V: TRBV28
size: many
D: .
DNA: TGTGCCAGCAGTTTGGGGATCGGCAAAGAGACCCAGTACTTC
CDR3: CASSLGIGKETQYF

J: TRBJ2-1
V: TRBV3-1
size: many
D: TRBD1
DNA: TGTGCCAGCAGCCCCTCTGACAGGGAGTACAATGAGCAGTTCTTC
CDR3: CASSPSDREYNEQFF

J: TRBJ2-7
V: TRBV12-3/TRBV12-4
size: many
D: .
DNA: TGTGCCAGCAGTAAAACCAGGGGCCACGAGCAGTACTTC
CDR3: CASSKTRGHEQYF

J: TRBJ1-1
V: TRBV10-3
size: many
D: TRBD1
DNA: TGTGCCACGACAGGGGGCTCCGGCACTGAAGCTTTCTTT
CDR3: CATTGGSGTEAFF

J: TRBJ2-7
V: TRBV6-1
size: many
D: .
DNA: TGTGCCAGCAGTTATAGGGCAGAATCTTACTACGAGCAGTACTTC
CDR3: CASSYRAESYYEQYF

J: TRBJ1-1
V: TRBV12-3/TRBV12-4
size: many
D: TRBD1
DNA: TGTGCCAGCACTCTAAACAGGGGCACTGAAGCTTTCTTT
CDR3: CASTLNRGTEAFF

J: TRBJ1-1
V: TRBV4-1
size: .
D: TRBD1
DNA: TGCGCCAGCAGCCCGAGAACAGGGGCCTTGAACACTGAAGCTTTCTTT
CDR3: CASSPRTGALNTEAFF

J: TRBJ1-5
V: TRBV18
size: .
D: .
DNA: TGTACCAGCTCACCCGCCGGGAGCCGGCCTAATCAGCCCCAGCATTTT
CDR3: CTSSPAGSRPNQPQHF

J: TRBJ1-2
V: TRBV19
size: many
D: .
DNA: TGTGCCAGTAGTGTTTCGGACGGACGAAAATTCAACTATGGCTACACCTTC
CDR3: CASSVSDGRKFNYGYTF

J: TRBJ2-6
V: TRBV10-2
size: few
D: .
DNA: TGCGCCAGCAGTGCCGAGAGATCTGGGGCCAACGTCCTGACTTTC
CDR3: CASSAERSGANVLTF

J: TRBJ1-2
V: TRBV7-2
size: many
D: .
DNA: TGTGCCAGCAGACTTAAAGGGGGAAATGGCTACACCTTC
CDR3: CASRLKGGNGYTF

J: TRBJ2-7
V: TRBV24-1
size: few
D: .
DNA: TGTGCCACCAGTGTTGGGGCCTTGGGCGAGCAGTACTTC
CDR3: CATSVGALGEQYF

J: TRBJ1-5
V: TRBV20-1
size: .
D: .
DNA: TGCAGTGCTAGAAACGAGATTAGCAATCAGCCCCAGCATTTT
CDR3: CSARNEISNQPQHF

J: TRBJ2-1
V: TRBV3-1
size: many
D: .
DNA: TGTGCCAGCAGCCAAGCTCGACAGGAGAAGCAGTTCTTC
CDR3: CASSQARQEKQFF

J: TRBJ2-3
V: TRBV28
size: many
D: .
DNA: TGTGCCAGCGGGCCAATCAGGGGGGTGGGCACAGATACGCAGTATTTT
CDR3: CASGPIRGVGTDTQYF

J: TRBJ1-3
V: TRBV6-1
size: few
D: .
DNA: TGTGCCAGCAAGGAAGGAGGCTCTGGAAACACCATATATTTT
CDR3: CASKEGGSGNTIYF

J: TRBJ2-7
V: TRBV28
size: many
D: TRBD1
DNA: TGTGCCAGCAGCTCCCCGGGACAGGTGCTCTACGAGCAGTACTTC
CDR3: CASSSPGQVLYEQYF

J: TRBJ1-2
V: TRBV12-3/TRBV12-4
size: few
D: .
DNA: TGTGCCAGCGGTAGAAACTATGGCTACACCTTC
CDR3: CASGRNYGYTF

J: TRBJ2-1
V: TRBV29-1
size: .
D: TRBD2
DNA: TGCAGCGTTTGGTATAGCGGGAACTACAATGAGCAGTTCTTC
CDR3: CSVWYSGNYNEQFF

J: TRBJ2-2
V: TRBV6-5
size: many
D: .
DNA: TGTGCCAGCAGTTACTTGCTGAACACCGGGGAGCTGTTTTTT
CDR3: CASSYLLNTGELFF

J: TRBJ1-4
V: TRBV20-1
size: .
D: TRBD1
DNA: TGCAGTGCTCGCCGGGACAGGGGGCTATATGAAAAACTGTTTTTT
CDR3: CSARRDRGLYEKLFF

J: TRBJ2-1
V: TRBV28
size: .
D: TRBD1
DNA: TGTGCCAGCAGATCCCAGACAGGGGATAACAATGAGCAGTTCTTC
CDR3: CASRSQTGDNNEQFF

J: TRBJ1-6
V: TRBV5-1
size: many
D: .
DNA: TGCGCCAGCAGCGTCACAGAGAACGACTATAATTCACCCCTCCACTTT
CDR3: CASSVTENDYNSPLHF

J: TRBJ2-3
V: TRBV30
size: many
D: .
DNA: TGTGCCTGGAGTGTAAGGGCGGATACGCAGTATTTT
CDR3: CAWSVRADTQYF

J: TRBJ1-1
V: TRBV29-1
size: many
D: .
DNA: TGCAGCGTTGAAGCGGGGGCGAACACTGAAGCTTTCTTT
CDR3: CSVEAGANTEAFF